This TCR beta chain emerged from a study of spatial heterogeneity in lung cancer. Described time point: sample taken at primary tumor resection. Whole RNA, which was extracted from tumor, nontumor lung tissue or frozen PBMC, was sequenced without any cell sorting. This clonotype came up a few times. The CDR3 extends over 15 amino acids. Trimming shortened V by 1 base and J by 4 bases, and 13 bases separated the two germline ends. The V gene's germline CDR1 is LGHNA and CDR2 YNFKEQ. MiXCR was run by TCRdb on the 5' RACE reads, yielding one entry per CDR3 protein. The sample lists 28,000 or so distinct CDR3 sequences, approximately 8.1% occurring once.

The clonotype comes from a female donor with early-stage non-small cell lung cancer. Sequenced material: PBMCs, taken at surgery. The genes are TRBV4-2 and TRBJ2-5; either TRBD1 or TRBD2 may fit D (5 bases each). The CDR3: CASSQVRAGTETQYF. The CDR3 DNA reads as TGTGCCAGCAGCCAAGTCCGGGCAGGGACAGAGACCCAGTACTTC.